The present T cell receptor beta chain was sequenced within a study of OX40 agonist ivuxolimab in advanced cancers. Trimming removed 1 base at V and 3 bases at J, with 10 bases between. The CDR3 spans 14 residues. The V gene's germline CDR1 is KGHSH and CDR2 LQKENI. Produced via immunoSEQ multiplex PCR; TCRdb's table is partial and in-frame only. This repertoire shows around 68,000 clones, around nine tenths found once; its top ten account for over 2%. This TCR derives from an adult with an advanced solid tumor such as melanoma, head and neck, liver or kidney cancer. Specimen: CD4+ or CD8+ T cells sorted from blood, collected in a trial of the OX40 agonist ivuxolimab. The rearrangement uses TRBV18 and TRBJ2-7; D remains ambiguous. CDR3 sequence reads: CASSPQGTNYEQYF. Written as DNA, the CDR3 is TGTGCCAGCTCACCACAAGGTACAAACTACGAGCAGTACTTC.